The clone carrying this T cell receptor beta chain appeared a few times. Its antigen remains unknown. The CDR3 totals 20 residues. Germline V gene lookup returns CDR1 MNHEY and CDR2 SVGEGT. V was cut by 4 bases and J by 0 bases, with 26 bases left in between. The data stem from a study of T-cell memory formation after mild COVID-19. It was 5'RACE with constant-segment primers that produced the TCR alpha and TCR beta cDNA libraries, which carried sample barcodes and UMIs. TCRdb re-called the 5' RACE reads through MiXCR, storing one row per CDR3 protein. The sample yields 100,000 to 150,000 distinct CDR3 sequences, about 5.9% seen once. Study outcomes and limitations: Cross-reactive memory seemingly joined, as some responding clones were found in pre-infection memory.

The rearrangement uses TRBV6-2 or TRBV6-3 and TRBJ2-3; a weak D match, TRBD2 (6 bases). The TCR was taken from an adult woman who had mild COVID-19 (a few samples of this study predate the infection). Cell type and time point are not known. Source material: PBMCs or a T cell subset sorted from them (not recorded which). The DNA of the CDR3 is TGTGCCAGCAGTTCCACCCCACTCCGCGGGGCCTGGTATAGCACAGATACGCAGTATTTT. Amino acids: CASSSTPLRGAWYSTDTQYF.